Listed below are T cell receptor beta chains from one sample, sequenced in a study of graft-versus-host responses after intestinal transplantation. Antigens of these TCRs are unknown. TCRdb's table, derived via immunoSEQ multiplex PCR, lists solely in-frame clones and lacks some. The repertoire holds 95,000 to 110,000 clones, with roughly 90% as singletons. Sequenced here: unstimulated CD4+ T cells sorted from spleen or lymph node cells, sampled before intestinal transplant. All receptors derive from a human donor who received an intestinal transplant. The CDR3 runs from the conserved cysteine through the conserved F or W. The order of the fields is J gene, V gene, D gene, clone size, CDR3 protein, CDR3 DNA. D genes are given only for firm matches. A clone size is listed for some rows: how often the clone was seen (once, few, many), or a class if it is expanded.

>TRBJ2-1|TRBV15|TRBD2|.
CATSRDRTRLNEQFF
TGTGCCACCAGCAGAGATCGGACTAGGCTCAATGAGCAGTTCTTC
>TRBJ1-4|TRBV30|TRBD1|.
CAWSVAPGQYNEKLFF
TGTGCCTGGAGTGTGGCCCCGGGACAGTATAATGAAAAACTGTTTTTT
>TRBJ2-5|TRBV6-5|TRBD1|.
CASSDRGLKTQYF
TGTGCCAGCAGCGACAGGGGGCTAAAGACCCAGTACTTC
>TRBJ2-5|TRBV5-4|.|.
CASSPPGPLETQYF
TGTGCCAGCAGCCCACCGGGACCTCTAGAGACCCAGTACTTC
>TRBJ2-7|TRBV10-3|.|.
CAISERVADEQYF
TGTGCCATCAGTGAGCGTGTAGCGGACGAGCAGTACTTC
>TRBJ1-2|TRBV27|.|.
CASSLMRGKTNYGYTF
TGTGCCAGCAGTTTGATGAGAGGCAAGACTAACTATGGCTACACCTTC
>TRBJ1-4|TRBV9|TRBD1|.
CASSVGQGRANEKLFF
TGTGCCAGCAGCGTCGGACAGGGGAGGGCTAATGAAAAACTGTTTTTT
>TRBJ1-1|TRBV5-1|.|.
CASSGPGGNTEAFF
TGCGCCAGCAGCGGCCCGGGAGGGAACACTGAAGCTTTCTTT
>TRBJ2-7|TRBV18|.|.
CASSPGSGSGAYEQYF
TGTGCCAGCTCACCGGGGAGTGGGAGTGGGGCCTACGAGCAGTACTTC
>TRBJ2-1|TRBV5-1|.|once
CASSLAGAHNEQFF
TGCGCCAGCAGCTTGGCCGGGGCCCACAATGAGCAGTTCTTC
>TRBJ2-1|TRBV5-1|TRBD2|.
CASSLQAGGDYEQFF
TGCGCCAGCAGCTTGCAAGCGGGGGGGGACTATGAGCAGTTCTTC
>TRBJ1-2|TRBV10-3|.|.
CAISESGGLGYGYTF
TGTGCCATCAGTGAGTCCGGGGGGCTGGGCTATGGCTACACCTTC
>TRBJ1-2|TRBV5-6|TRBD1|.
CASSPDRTGNGYTF
TGTGCCAGCAGCCCGGATCGGACAGGCAATGGCTACACCTTC
>TRBJ1-4|TRBV2|.|.
CASNDDWNEKLFF
TGTGCCAGCAACGACGATTGGAATGAAAAACTGTTTTTT
>TRBJ2-2|TRBV2|.|.
CASSGVRGYTGELFF
TGTGCCAGCAGTGGAGTAAGGGGGTACACCGGGGAGCTGTTTTTT
>TRBJ2-3|TRBV5-1|.|.
CASSLTSEVDTQYF
TGCGCCAGCAGCTTGACTTCAGAAGTAGATACGCAGTATTTT
>TRBJ2-3|TRBV7-6|.|.
CASSLVGGRTDTQYF
TGTGCCAGCAGCTTAGTTGGCGGACGCACAGATACGCAGTATTTT
>TRBJ2-2|TRBV18|.|.
CASSPPNTGELFF
TGTGCCAGCTCACCACCGAACACCGGGGAGCTGTTTTTT
>TRBJ2-5|TRBV18|.|once
CASSPNQETQYF
TGTGCCAGCTCACCTAACCAAGAGACCCAGTACTTC
>TRBJ2-5|TRBV6-5|.|.
CASSYTDLWGETQYF
TGTGCCAGCAGTTACACGGACCTATGGGGGGAGACCCAGTACTTC
>TRBJ1-6|TRBV11-2|.|few
CASSLVNSPLHF
TGTGCCAGCAGCTTAGTGAATTCACCCCTCCACTTT
>TRBJ2-7|TRBV2|.|few
CASSERGYEQYF
TGTGCCAGCAGTGAAAGGGGGTACGAGCAGTACTTC
>TRBJ2-5|TRBV11-1|TRBD2|.
CASRPSGSGETQYF
TGTGCCAGCAGACCTAGCGGGAGTGGAGAGACCCAGTACTTC
>TRBJ1-1|TRBV7-3|.|.
CASSLLPGREAFF
TGTGCCAGCAGCTTACTACCGGGCCGTGAAGCTTTCTTT
>TRBJ1-4|TRBV29-1|TRBD1|.
CSGRGWDEKLFF
TGCAGCGGCAGGGGGTGGGATGAAAAACTGTTTTTT
>TRBJ1-2|TRBV6-5|.|.
CASSPSRWVGYTF
TGTGCCAGCAGTCCCTCCCGTTGGGTTGGCTACACCTTC
>TRBJ2-5|TRBV19|.|.
CASSIVGRRGPLQETQYF
TGTGCCAGTAGTATAGTTGGGAGGAGGGGTCCCCTCCAAGAGACCCAGTACTTC
>TRBJ2-6|TRBV5-4|.|.
CASSLASGANVLTF
TGTGCCAGCAGCTTGGCCTCTGGGGCCAACGTCCTGACTTTC
>TRBJ2-1|TRBV9|TRBD2|.
CASSAVIAGGVEQFF
TGTGCCAGCAGCGCCGTAATAGCGGGGGGCGTTGAGCAGTTCTTC
>TRBJ2-5|TRBV9|.|.
CASSVVAGGGQETQYF
TGTGCCAGCAGCGTAGTAGCAGGGGGAGGGCAAGAGACCCAGTACTTC
>TRBJ2-3|TRBV2|TRBD1|few
CASSGDRATTDTQYF
TGTGCCAGCAGTGGGGACAGGGCGACCACAGATACGCAGTATTTT
>TRBJ2-3|TRBV25-1|.|.
CASMKGRTDTQYF
TGTGCCAGCATGAAAGGACGGACAGATACGCAGTATTTT
>TRBJ2-2|TRBV9|.|.
CASSRPWGTGELFF
TGTGCCAGCAGTCGGCCTTGGGGGACCGGGGAGCTGTTTTTT
>TRBJ1-2|TRBV6-6|TRBD1|.
CASSYGGQPYGYTF
TGTGCCAGCAGTTACGGGGGACAGCCCTATGGCTACACCTTC
>TRBJ2-1|TRBV6-1|TRBD2|.
CASSRLAGGHNEQFF
TGTGCCAGCAGTAGACTAGCGGGGGGGCACAATGAGCAGTTCTTC
>TRBJ2-5|TRBV5-1|TRBD1|.
CASSLAGTGGETQYF
TGCGCCAGCAGCTTGGCCGGAACAGGGGGAGAGACCCAGTACTTC
>TRBJ2-7|TRBV5-1|.|.
CASSLWQGGGEQYF
TGCGCCAGCAGCTTGTGGCAGGGAGGTGGCGAGCAGTACTTC
>TRBJ2-3|TRBV5-6|TRBD2|few
CASSLWRGGPSTDTQYF
TGTGCCAGCAGCTTGTGGAGGGGAGGGCCTAGCACAGATACGCAGTATTTT
>TRBJ1-4|TRBV5-6|TRBD1|.
CASSSWTGEYEKLFF
TGTGCCAGCAGCTCTTGGACAGGGGAATATGAAAAACTGTTTTTT
>TRBJ2-5|TRBV5-1|.|.
CASSLASLAQETQYF
TGCGCCAGCAGCTTGGCCTCGTTAGCCCAAGAGACCCAGTACTTC
>TRBJ2-3|TRBV7-6|.|.
CASSSPVEADTQYF
TGTGCCAGCAGCTCCCCGGTGGAGGCAGATACGCAGTATTTT